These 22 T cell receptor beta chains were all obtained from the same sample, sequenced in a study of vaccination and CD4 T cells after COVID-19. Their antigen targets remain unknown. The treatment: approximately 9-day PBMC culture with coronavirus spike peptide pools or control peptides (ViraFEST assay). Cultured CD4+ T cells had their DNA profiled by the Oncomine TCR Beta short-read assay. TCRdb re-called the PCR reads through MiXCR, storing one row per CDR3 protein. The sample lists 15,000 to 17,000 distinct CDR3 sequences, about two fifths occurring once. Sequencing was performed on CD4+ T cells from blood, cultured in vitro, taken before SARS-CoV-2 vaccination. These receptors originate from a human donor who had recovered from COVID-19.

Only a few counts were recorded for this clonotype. DNA of the CDR3: TGTGCCAGCAGCTTAGATTTTTCCGGTCAGCCCCAGCATTTT. Translating it yields CASSLDFSGQPQHF. The chain links TRBV7-2 to TRBJ1-5; D is unresolved. The CDR3 covers 14 residues. The ends were cut back, 1 base at V and 6 bases at J, with 10 bases in the middle. CDR1 is SGHTA and CDR2 is FQGNSA in the germline V gene. The complete variable domain, with remaining parts taken from reference TRBV7-2 and TRBJ1-5, reads GAGVSQSPSNKVTEKGKDVELRCDPISGHTALYWYRQSLGQGLEFLIYFQGNSAPDKSGLPSDRFSAERTGGSVSTLTIQRTQQEDSAVYLCASSLDFSGQPQHFGDGTRLSIL.

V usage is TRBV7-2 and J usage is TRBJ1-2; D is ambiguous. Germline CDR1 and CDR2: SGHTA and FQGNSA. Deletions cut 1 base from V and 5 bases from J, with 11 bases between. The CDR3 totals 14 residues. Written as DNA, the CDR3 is TGTGCCAGCAGCTTAGATTTCGTTAGATATGGCTACACCTTC. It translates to CASSLDFVRYGYTF.

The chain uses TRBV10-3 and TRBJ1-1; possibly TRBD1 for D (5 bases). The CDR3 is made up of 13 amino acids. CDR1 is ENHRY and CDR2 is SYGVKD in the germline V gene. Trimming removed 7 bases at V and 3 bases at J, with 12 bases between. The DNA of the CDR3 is TGTGCCATCATGGGACCTGCGGACACTGAAGCTTTCTTT. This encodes CAIMGPADTEAFF.

Here the CDR3 DNA reads TGTGCCAGCAGCACCTCCGCGGGACACCAGCATTTT. Translation gives CASSTSAGHQHF. The chain has TRBV6-1 and TRBJ1-5; possible D gene TRBD1, 6 bases. This CDR3 region has 12 residues. V lost 6 bases and J 12 bases, leaving 15 bases between the germline ends. Germline values: CDR1 MNHNS, CDR2 SASEGT.

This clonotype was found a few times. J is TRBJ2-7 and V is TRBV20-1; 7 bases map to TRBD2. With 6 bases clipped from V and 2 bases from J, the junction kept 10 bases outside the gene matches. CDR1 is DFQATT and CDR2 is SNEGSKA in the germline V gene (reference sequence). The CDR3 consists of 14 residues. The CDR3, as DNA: TGCAGTGCCAGGAAGCGGGGCTTAACCTACGAGCAGTACTTC. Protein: CSARKRGLTYEQYF.

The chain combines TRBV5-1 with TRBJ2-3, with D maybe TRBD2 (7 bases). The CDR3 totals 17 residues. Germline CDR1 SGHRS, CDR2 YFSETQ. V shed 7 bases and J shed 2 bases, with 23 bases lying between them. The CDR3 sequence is CASSPVWRGLSTDTQYF. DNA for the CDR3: TGCGCCAGCTCCCCGGTATGGCGGGGGCTCTCCACAGATACGCAGTATTTT.

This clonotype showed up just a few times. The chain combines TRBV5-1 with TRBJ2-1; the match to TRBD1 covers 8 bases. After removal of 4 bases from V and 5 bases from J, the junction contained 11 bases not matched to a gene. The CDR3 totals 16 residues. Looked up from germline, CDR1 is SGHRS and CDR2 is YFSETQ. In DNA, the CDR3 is TGCGCCAGCAGCCCCGCCGGACAGGGTAGAAACAATGAGCAGTTCTTC. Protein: CASSPAGQGRNNEQFF.

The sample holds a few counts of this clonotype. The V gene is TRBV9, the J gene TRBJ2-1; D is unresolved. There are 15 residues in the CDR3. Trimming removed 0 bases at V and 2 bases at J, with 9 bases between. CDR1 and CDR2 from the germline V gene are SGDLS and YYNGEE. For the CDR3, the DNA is TGTGCCAGCAGCGTAGGCCAGATAGCCTACAATGAGCAGTTCTTC. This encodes CASSVGQIAYNEQFF.

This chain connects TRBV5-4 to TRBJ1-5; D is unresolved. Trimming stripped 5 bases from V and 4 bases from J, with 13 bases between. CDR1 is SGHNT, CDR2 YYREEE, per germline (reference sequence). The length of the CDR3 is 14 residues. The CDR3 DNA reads TGTGCCAGCAGTGTGGACGGGAAAAATCAGCCCCAGCATTTT. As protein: CASSVDGKNQPQHF.

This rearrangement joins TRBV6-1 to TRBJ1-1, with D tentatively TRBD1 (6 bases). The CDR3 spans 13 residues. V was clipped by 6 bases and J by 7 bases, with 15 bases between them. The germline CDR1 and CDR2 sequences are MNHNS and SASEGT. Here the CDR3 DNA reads TGTGCCAGCAGGGCGACAGGTATCGGTGAAGCTTTCTTT. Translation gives CASRATGIGEAFF.

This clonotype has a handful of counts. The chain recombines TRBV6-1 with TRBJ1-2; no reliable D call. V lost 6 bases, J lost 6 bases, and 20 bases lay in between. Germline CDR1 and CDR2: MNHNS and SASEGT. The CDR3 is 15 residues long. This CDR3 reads CASSRRPSEDDGYTF. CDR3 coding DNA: TGTGCCAGCAGCCGACGGCCTTCCGAGGACGATGGCTACACCTTC.

CDR3 loop: CASSVRTGELFF. CDR3 nucleotides: TGTGCCAGCAGTGTCCGCACCGGGGAGCTGTTTTTT. This chain links TRBV6-1 with TRBJ2-2; D is unclear. The CDR3 is 12 residues long. Trimming shortened V by 4 bases and J by 4 bases, and 4 bases separated the two germline ends. The germline gives CDR1 MNHNS, CDR2 SASEGT.

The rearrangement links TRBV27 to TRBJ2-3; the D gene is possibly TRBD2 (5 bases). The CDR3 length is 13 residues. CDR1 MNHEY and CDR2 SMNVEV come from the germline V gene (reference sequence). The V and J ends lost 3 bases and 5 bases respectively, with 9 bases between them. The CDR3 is CASSLGRRDTQYF. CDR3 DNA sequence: TGTGCCAGCAGTTTGGGGAGAAGAGATACGCAGTATTTT.

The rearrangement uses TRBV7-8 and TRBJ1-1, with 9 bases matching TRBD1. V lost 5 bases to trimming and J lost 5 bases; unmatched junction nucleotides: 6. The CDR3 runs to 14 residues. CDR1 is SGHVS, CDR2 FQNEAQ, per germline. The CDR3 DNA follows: TGTGCCAGCAGCCCGAGGGACAGGGATACTGAAGCTTTCTTT. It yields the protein CASSPRDRDTEAFF.

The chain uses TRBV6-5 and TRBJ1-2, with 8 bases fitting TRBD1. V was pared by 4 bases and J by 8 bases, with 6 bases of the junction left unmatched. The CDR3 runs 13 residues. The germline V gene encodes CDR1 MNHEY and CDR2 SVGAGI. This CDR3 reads CASSSGGAGGYTF. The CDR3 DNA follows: TGTGCCAGCAGTTCAGGGGGCGCGGGAGGCTACACCTTC.

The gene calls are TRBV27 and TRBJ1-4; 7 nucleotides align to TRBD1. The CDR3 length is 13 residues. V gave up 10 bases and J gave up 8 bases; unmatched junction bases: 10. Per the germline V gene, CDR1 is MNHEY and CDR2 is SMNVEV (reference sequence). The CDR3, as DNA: TGTGCCACCATGCGACAGGGAGCGGAAAAACTGTTTTTT. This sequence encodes CATMRQGAEKLFF.

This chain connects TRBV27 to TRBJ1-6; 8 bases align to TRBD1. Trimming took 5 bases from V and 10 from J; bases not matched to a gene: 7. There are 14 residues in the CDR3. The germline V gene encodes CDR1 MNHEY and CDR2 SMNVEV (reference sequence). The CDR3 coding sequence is TGTGCCAGCAGTCCGCGACAGGGGAAGTCACCCCTCCACTTT. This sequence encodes CASSPRQGKSPLHF.

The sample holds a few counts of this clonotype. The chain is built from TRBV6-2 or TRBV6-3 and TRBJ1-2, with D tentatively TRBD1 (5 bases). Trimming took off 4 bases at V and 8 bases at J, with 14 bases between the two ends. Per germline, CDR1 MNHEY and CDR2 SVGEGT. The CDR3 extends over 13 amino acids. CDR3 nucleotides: TGTGCCAGCAGTTTTCAACGGGGACGAGGCTACACCTTC. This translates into CASSFQRGRGYTF.

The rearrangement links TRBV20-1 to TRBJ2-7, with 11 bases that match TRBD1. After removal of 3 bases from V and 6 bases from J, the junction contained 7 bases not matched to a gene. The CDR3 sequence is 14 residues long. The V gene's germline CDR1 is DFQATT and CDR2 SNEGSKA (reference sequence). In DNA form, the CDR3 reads TGCAGTGCTAGGGTCCCGGGACAGGGGGGCGAGCAGTACTTC. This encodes CSARVPGQGGEQYF.

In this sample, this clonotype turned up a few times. The CDR3 DNA reads TGTGCCAGCAGCCCTTCGACAGGGGGGCACGAGCAGTACTTC. Its protein is CASSPSTGGHEQYF. The chain couples TRBV6-2 or TRBV6-3 to TRBJ2-7; TRBD1 aligns across 9 bases. The CDR3 sequence is 14 residues long. After removal of 6 bases from V and 5 bases from J, the junction contained 8 bases not matched to a gene. The germline V gene encodes CDR1 MNHEY and CDR2 SVGEGT.

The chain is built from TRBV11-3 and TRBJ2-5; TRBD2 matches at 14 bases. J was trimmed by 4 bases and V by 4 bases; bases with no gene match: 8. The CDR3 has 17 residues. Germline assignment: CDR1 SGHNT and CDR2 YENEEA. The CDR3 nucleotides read TGTGCCAGCAGCTCGCGTTCCGGACTAGCGGGAGGAGAGACCCAGTACTTC. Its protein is CASSSRSGLAGGETQYF.

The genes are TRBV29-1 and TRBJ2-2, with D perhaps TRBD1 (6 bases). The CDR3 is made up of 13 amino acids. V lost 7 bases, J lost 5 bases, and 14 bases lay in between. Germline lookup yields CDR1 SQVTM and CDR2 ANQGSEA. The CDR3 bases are TGCAGCGCTCAGGGGCAGGGGACCGGGGAGCTGTTTTTT. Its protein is CSAQGQGTGELFF.